Shown below are 25 T cell receptor beta chains from a single sample sequenced in a study of shared clonotypes between healthy human individuals (dated by TCRdb to about 2020). The library was prepared using the immunoSEQ multiplex PCR assay. As stored in TCRdb, this immuneACCESS dataset retains in-frame rearrangements with V and J assigned. A fraction of the clones does not appear; measured against another copy, unresolved V genes explain less than half of the discrepancy, and the remainder lacks a known reason. A total of about 2.2 million clones appear in this sample, 93% of them only once. The ten largest clones capture approximately 1.7% of the sample. CD8 naive samples consisted of CD45RO-negative cells that were positively selected for CCR7, yielding a CD45RA+CCR7+ population without TemRA cells. Sequences were obtained from naive CD8+ T cells from PBMCs. Reading the label with the study, this specimen's cell subset or site is: CD45RA+CCR7+. The receptors originated from a man aged 18 to 30 in good health. Some clones in this sample may be carry-over from other donors' samples.

Points on this clone: This specimen includes other DNA sequences encoding the same CDR3. The chain has TRBV19 and TRBJ1-5; 7 bases map to TRBD1. The CDR3 is 14 residues long. Per germline, CDR1 LNHDA and CDR2 SQIVND (reference sequence). With V trimmed by 3 bases and J by 6 bases, 5 bases remained unmatched. CDR3 protein: CASSIRDSGQPQHF. Here the CDR3 DNA reads TGTGCCAGTAGTATCCGGGACAGCGGTCAGCCCCAGCATTTT.

The V and J genes are TRBV15 and TRBJ2-1; D is uncertain. This CDR3 contains 16 residues. V lost 0 bases, J lost 4 bases, and 13 bases lay in between. The germline V gene has CDR1 LNHNV and CDR2 YYDKDF (reference sequence). This chain's CDR3 is CATSRDVSRPYNEQFF. In DNA form, the CDR3 reads TGTGCCACCAGCAGAGATGTTAGCAGACCATACAATGAGCAGTTCTTC.

V usage is TRBV6-1 and J usage is TRBJ2-1; TRBD2 aligns across 13 bases. The V gene end was trimmed by 3 bases and the J gene end by 3 bases; junction bases not matched to a gene: 2. In germline, CDR1 is MNHNS, CDR2 SASEGT. The CDR3 has 16 amino acids. The CDR3, as DNA: TGTGCCAGCAGTGACGGGACTAGCGGGGACTACAATGAGCAGTTCTTC. It is translated as CASSDGTSGDYNEQFF.

The chain has TRBV5-5 and TRBJ2-6; tentatively, D is TRBD1 or TRBD2 (6 bases each). CDR3 size: 15 residues. Trimming pared 2 bases from V and 15 bases from J, leaving 21 bases between. Germline CDR1 is SGHKS and CDR2 is YYEKEE (reference sequence). The CDR3 DNA is TGTGCCAGCAGCTTATTTCCCCAAGGGGGGCCAGACCTGACTTTC. Amino acids: CASSLFPQGGPDLTF. Full variable domain (outside the CDR3, taken from reference TRBV5-5 and TRBJ2-6): DAGVTQSPTHLIKTRGQQVTLRCSPISGHKSVSWYQQVLGQGPQFIFQYYEKEERGRGNFPDRFSARQFPNYSSELNVNALLLGDSALYLCASSLFPQGGPDLTFGAGSRLTVL.

Concerning this clone itself: The sample holds other DNA sequences that translate to the same CDR3. This sequence joins TRBV19 and TRBJ2-7; D is undetermined. The CDR3 loop spans 11 amino acids. V gave up 5 bases and J gave up 4 bases, with 6 bases separating them. CDR1 and CDR2 (germline): LNHDA, SQIVND (reference sequence). The CDR3, as DNA: TGTGCCAGTAGTGCTGGGTACGAGCAGTACTTC. Protein sequence: CASSAGYEQYF.

The table lists this clone with a count of one. V usage is TRBV7-9 and J usage is TRBJ2-7; 7 bases line up with TRBD1. V was pared by 5 bases and J by 2 bases, with 9 bases of the junction left unmatched. Germline V gene lookup returns CDR1 SEHNR and CDR2 FQNEAQ (reference sequence). This CDR3 has 15 amino acids. This CDR3 reads CASSPSEGATYEQYF. The CDR3 DNA sequence: TGTGCCAGCAGCCCCAGCGAGGGGGCGACCTACGAGCAGTACTTC.

The chain joins TRBV5-6 to TRBJ2-3; D remains unclear. The V end was cut by 7 bases, the J end by 3 bases, with 9 bases between. Germline V lookup: CDR1 SGHDT, CDR2 YYEEEE. This CDR3 region has 12 residues. The CDR3 DNA sequence: TGTGCCAGCGGTTGGCTGACAGATACGCAGTATTTT. The encoded protein is CASGWLTDTQYF.

The V and J genes are TRBV7-9 and TRBJ2-1; 9 bases agree with TRBD1. This CDR3 contains 13 residues. Germline CDR1 is SEHNR and CDR2 is FQNEAQ (reference sequence). Unmatched junction bases numbered 7, after V lost 10 bases and J lost 6 bases. The CDR3 bases are TGTGCCATCCTACAGGGGGCTGGCAATGAGCAGTTCTTC. Protein sequence: CAILQGAGNEQFF.

As for this clone: The identical CDR3 is also encoded by other nucleotide sequences in the sample. The V gene is TRBV25-1, the J gene TRBJ2-7; 10 nucleotides agree with TRBD1. The CDR3 extends over 12 amino acids. Germline V CDR1 and CDR2: MGHDK, SYGVNS. The junction had 2 bases not matched to a gene; V was cut back by 9 bases and J by 3 bases. CDR3 region: CASRDRGYEQYF. The CDR3, as DNA: TGTGCCAGTCGGGACAGGGGCTACGAGCAGTACTTC.

V is TRBV5-4 and J is TRBJ2-2; D not certain. Germline CDR1 reads SGHNT; CDR2 reads YYREEE (reference sequence). This CDR3 has 12 amino acids. Trimming took 4 bases from V and 7 from J, leaving 8 bases between them. The CDR3 loop is CASSPPGGELFF. The CDR3 DNA is TGTGCCAGCAGCCCCCCGGGCGGGGAGCTGTTTTTT.

The V and J genes are TRBV7-9 and TRBJ2-2; D possibly corresponds to TRBD1 (5 bases). V lost 8 bases and J 0 bases, leaving 16 bases between the germline ends. The germline V gene has CDR1 SEHNR and CDR2 FQNEAQ (reference sequence). This CDR3 comprises 16 residues. The CDR3 DNA reads TGTGCCAGCGAGGAAGGGGCACTCGCGAACACCGGGGAGCTGTTTTTT. Translation gives CASEEGALANTGELFF.

This sequence joins TRBV7-9 and TRBJ2-1; TRBD1 agrees at 7 bases. This CDR3 is built from 14 residues. J was trimmed by 3 bases and V by 5 bases; bases with no gene match: 4. Germline values: CDR1 SEHNR, CDR2 FQNEAQ (reference sequence). The CDR3: CASSPWTGYNEQFF. CDR3 nucleotide sequence: TGTGCCAGCAGCCCTTGGACAGGCTACAATGAGCAGTTCTTC. The complete variable domain, with remaining parts taken from reference TRBV7-9 and TRBJ2-1, reads DTGVSQNPRHKITKRGQNVTFRCDPISEHNRLYWYRQTLGQGPEFLTYFQNEAQLEKSRLLSDRFSAERPKGSFSTLEIQRTEQGDSAMYLCASSPWTGYNEQFFGPGTRLTVL.

V is TRBV7-6 and J is TRBJ1-5, with D tentatively TRBD1 (5 bases). With 5 bases removed from V and 5 bases from J, the gap between germline ends came to 16 bases. CDR3 size: 15 residues. Germline CDR1 and CDR2: SGHVS and FNYEAQ. In DNA, the CDR3 is TGTGCCAGCAGCCCCCGGGGAGGGGCACATCAGCCCCAGCATTTT. Protein: CASSPRGGAHQPQHF.

The chain links TRBV5-5 to TRBJ2-7, with D maybe TRBD2 (5 bases). Trimming stripped 0 bases from V and 1 base from J, with 8 bases between. Germline assignment: CDR1 SGHKS and CDR2 YYEKEE (reference sequence). This CDR3 is 14 amino acids long. This CDR3 is CASSLGPGSYEQYF. The CDR3 bases are TGTGCCAGCAGCTTGGGGCCGGGGTCCTACGAGCAGTACTTC.

A word on this clone: The same CDR3 arises from other DNA sequences in this sample as well. This chain links TRBV9 with TRBJ2-7; 7 positions agree with TRBD2. There are 16 residues in the CDR3. The J segment lost 0 bases and the V segment lost 2 bases, leaving 8 bases of the junction unmatched. Germline assignment: CDR1 SGDLS and CDR2 YYNGEE. Here the CDR3 reads CASSVGGSLSSYEQYF. The DNA of the CDR3 is TGTGCCAGCAGCGTGGGAGGGTCTTTAAGCTCCTACGAGCAGTACTTC.

Of note for this clone: Other nucleotide sequences from this sample produce the same CDR3. This sequence joins TRBV4-1 and TRBJ2-7, with D perhaps TRBD1 (5 bases). Germline V CDR1 and CDR2: MGHRA, YSYEKL. The CDR3 runs to 14 residues. Trimming removed 1 base at V and 3 bases at J, with 10 bases between. CDR3 DNA: TGCGCCAGCAGCCAAGGGCAGGGAAGCTACGAGCAGTACTTC. Its translation: CASSQGQGSYEQYF.

The chain carries TRBV7-9 and TRBJ2-1; TRBD2 is a possible D gene (5 bases). Trimming pared 1 base from V and 10 bases from J, leaving 14 bases between. Per germline, CDR1 SEHNR and CDR2 FQNEAQ (reference sequence). The CDR3 has 14 amino acids. In DNA, the CDR3 is TGTGCCAGCAGCTTAGGGACTCTAGGAGGAGAGCAGTTCTTC. It yields the protein CASSLGTLGGEQFF.

The gene calls are TRBV30 and TRBJ1-4; possible D gene TRBD1, 6 bases. The V gene lost 8 bases and the J gene lost 2 bases, with 18 bases spanning the gap. The CDR3 is 15 amino acids. From germline, CDR1 is GTSNPN and CDR2 SVGIG (reference sequence). The CDR3 coding sequence is TGTGCCGGGGCCCCAGGGGTTTCGACTAATGAAAAACTGTTTTTT. This codes for CAGAPGVSTNEKLFF.

The CDR3 sequence: CASSSRIAASTDTQYF. The CDR3 nucleotides are TGTGCCAGCAGCTCCCGGATAGCGGCTAGCACAGATACGCAGTATTTT. The rearrangement links TRBV7-8 to TRBJ2-3; TRBD2 might be the D (6 bases). V lost 4 bases, J lost 0 bases, and 14 bases lay in between. Per the germline V gene, CDR1 is SGHVS and CDR2 is FQNEAQ. This CDR3 has 16 residues.

In its sample, this clone was seen once. V gene TRBV4-3 combines with J gene TRBJ2-2, with D tentatively TRBD2 (5 bases). The CDR3 loop spans 15 amino acids. Germline V gene lookup returns CDR1 LGHNA and CDR2 YSLEER. The V end was cut by 6 bases, the J end by 3 bases, with 14 bases between. The CDR3 reads CASSPGILYTGELFF. For the CDR3, the DNA is TGCGCCAGCAGTCCCGGGATCCTTTACACCGGGGAGCTGTTTTTT.

DNA of the CDR3: TGCGCCAGCAGCTGGGTAGCGCGGGAGGCCTACGAGCAGTACTTC. Its protein product is CASSWVAREAYEQYF. V is TRBV5-1 and J is TRBJ2-7; 8 bases are shared with TRBD2. Germline V gives CDR1 SGHRS, CDR2 YFSETQ. Germline trimming cut 3 bases from V and 2 bases from J; bases unmatched to any gene: 7. The CDR3 runs to 15 residues.

The chain links TRBV4-1 to TRBJ2-3; 9 nucleotides match TRBD2. The CDR3 spans 18 residues. The V gene end was trimmed by 3 bases and the J gene end by 3 bases; junction bases not matched to a gene: 13. The germline V gene has CDR1 MGHRA and CDR2 YSYEKL. CDR3 region: CASSHTRLAEFPTDTQYF. CDR3 bases: TGCGCCAGCAGCCACACAAGACTAGCGGAGTTTCCGACAGATACGCAGTATTTT.

This chain links TRBV7-8 with TRBJ2-1, with D unclear. The CDR3 is made up of 13 amino acids. The germline V gene has CDR1 SGHVS and CDR2 FQNEAQ. V gave up 1 base and J gave up 5 bases, with 6 bases separating them. The CDR3 loop reads CASSLEWNNEQFF. The CDR3, as DNA: TGTGCCAGCAGCTTAGAATGGAACAATGAGCAGTTCTTC.

The rearrangement links TRBV7-9 to TRBJ2-5, with D perhaps matching TRBD1 or TRBD2 (5 bases each). This CDR3 has 14 residues. V lost 4 bases to trimming and J lost 5 bases, with 14 bases between them. The germline V gene encodes CDR1 SEHNR and CDR2 FQNEAQ (reference sequence). DNA of the CDR3: TGTGCCAGCAGCTCCTCGGGCTGGGGGGAGACCCAGTACTTC. This encodes CASSSSGWGETQYF.

This sequence joins TRBV2 and TRBJ2-5; 9 bases agree with TRBD1. The germline CDR1 and CDR2 sequences are SNHLY and FYNNEI. Trimming cost V 9 bases and J 2 bases; bases outside gene matches: 4. This CDR3 comprises 13 residues. The CDR3 DNA follows: TGTGCCAGTGGGACAGGGACTCAAGAGACCCAGTACTTC. It is translated as CASGTGTQETQYF.